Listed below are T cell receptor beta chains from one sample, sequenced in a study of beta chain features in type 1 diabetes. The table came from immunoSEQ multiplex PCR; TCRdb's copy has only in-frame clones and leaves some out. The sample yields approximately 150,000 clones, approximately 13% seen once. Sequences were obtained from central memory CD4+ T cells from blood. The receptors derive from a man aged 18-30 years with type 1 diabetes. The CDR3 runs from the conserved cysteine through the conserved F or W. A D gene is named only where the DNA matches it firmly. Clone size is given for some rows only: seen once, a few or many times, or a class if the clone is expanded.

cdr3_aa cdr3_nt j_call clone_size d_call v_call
CASRSTSLEQYF TGTGCCAGCAGGTCGACTAGTTTAGAGCAGTACTTC TRBJ2-7 NA NA TRBV2
CSVGDFGSTEAFF TGCAGCGTTGGAGACTTTGGGAGCACTGAAGCTTTCTTT TRBJ1-1 NA NA TRBV29-1
CASSLGTEDPYNEQFF TGTGCCAGCAGCTTAGGGACAGAAGACCCCTACAATGAGCAGTTCTTC TRBJ2-1 few NA TRBV7-2
CASSQNRGQSTMNTEAFF TGTGCCAGCTCACAAAACCGGGGACAGAGTACCATGAACACTGAAGCTTTCTTT TRBJ1-1 NA TRBD1 TRBV18
CASNSGGQEKGTQYF TGTGCCAGCAACTCTGGCGGGCAGGAGAAAGGTACGCAGTATTTT TRBJ2-3 NA NA TRBV6-1
CASSWASSSETQYF TGCGCCAGCAGCTGGGCTAGTTCGTCAGAGACCCAGTACTTC TRBJ2-5 NA NA TRBV5-1
CASSVGLAGGTDTQYF TGTGCCAGCAGCGTAGGTCTAGCGGGGGGCACAGATACGCAGTATTTT TRBJ2-3 NA TRBD2 TRBV9
CASSVGGSGLTDTQYF TGTGCCAGCAGCGTAGGGGGTAGCGGGCTCACAGATACGCAGTATTTT TRBJ2-3 once TRBD2 TRBV9
CASRPVGSGETQYF TGTGCCAGCAGGCCTGTTGGGTCGGGGGAGACCCAGTACTTC TRBJ2-5 NA NA TRBV11-2
CASSYSAGGAYEQYF TGTGCCAGCAGTTACTCGGCTGGGGGGGCCTACGAGCAGTACTTC TRBJ2-7 few TRBD2 TRBV6-5